Below, 24 T cell receptor beta chains from the same sample are listed, as sequenced in a study of cytomegalovirus exposure and HLA in healthy donors. The PCR ran on 60 Vbeta and 13 Jbeta primers. Measured with immunoSEQ multiplex PCR; TCRdb has only the in-frame clones, and not every one. Here the sample spans around 200,000 clones, roughly 82% being singletons. The specimen sequenced was PBMCs. The receptors were gathered from a middle-aged man in good health and CMV-seropositive.

This chain connects TRBV9 to TRBJ2-4, with a possible D match to TRBD1 (6 bases). V lost 3 bases, J lost 0 bases, and 10 bases lay in between. Germline CDR1 reads SGDLS; CDR2 reads YYNGEE. The CDR3 runs 15 residues. DNA for the CDR3: TGTGCCAGCAGCGCAACAGGGCTAGCCAAAAACATTCAGTACTTC. Translated: CASSATGLAKNIQYF. The full variable domain, completed using reference TRBV9 and TRBJ2-4, is DSGVTQTPKHLITATGQRVTLRCSPRSGDLSVYWYQQSLDQGLQFLIQYYNGEERAKGNILERFSAQQFPDLHSELNLSSLELGDSALYFCASSATGLAKNIQYFGAGTRLSVL.

The chain combines TRBV9 with TRBJ2-1, with D perhaps matching TRBD1 (6 bases). The V gene lost 2 bases and the J gene lost 2 bases, with 14 bases spanning the gap. The CDR3 extends over 16 amino acids. Per germline, CDR1 SGDLS and CDR2 YYNGEE. As DNA, the CDR3 is TGTGCCAGCAGCGTCTTTCCGGGACATACCTACAATGAGCAGTTCTTC. Its protein is CASSVFPGHTYNEQFF.

The V call is TRBV27, the J call TRBJ1-1; 12 bases agree with TRBD1. The CDR3 is 17 amino acids. Germline V lookup: CDR1 MNHEY, CDR2 SMNVEV (reference sequence). V trimming: 0 bases; J trimming: 1 base; junction bases outside the gene matches: 3. The CDR3 nucleotides read TGTGCCAGCAGTTTATCGGGACAGGGGGCAGCGAACACTGAAGCTTTCTTT. Its protein product is CASSLSGQGAANTEAFF.

The CDR3 reads CAWSPRGAYNEQFF. Written as DNA, the CDR3 is TGTGCCTGGAGTCCCAGGGGCGCCTACAATGAGCAGTTCTTC. The J gene is TRBJ2-1, the V gene TRBV30; maybe TRBD1 (6 bases). CDR3 length: 14 amino acids. Germline CDR1 is GTSNPN and CDR2 is SVGIG (reference sequence). The germline V and J ends were trimmed by 2 bases and 2 bases, with 10 bases remaining between them. Full variable domain (missing parts from reference TRBV30 and TRBJ2-1): SQTIHQWPATLVQPVGSPLSLECTVEGTSNPNLYWYRQAAGRGLQLLFYSVGIGQISSEVPQNLSASRPQDRQFILSSKKLLLSDSGFYLCAWSPRGAYNEQFFGPGTRLTVL.

The DNA for the CDR3 is TGTGCCAGCAGTGAAGCACCCGGACAGTATAGCAATCAGCCCCAGCATTTT. Its protein is CASSEAPGQYSNQPQHF. The chain couples TRBV6-1 to TRBJ1-5, with D possibly being TRBD1 (6 bases). V lost 0 bases to trimming and J lost 0 bases, with 12 bases between them. CDR1 and CDR2 from the germline V gene are MNHNS and SASEGT. This CDR3 is 17 amino acids long.

This sequence joins TRBV19 and TRBJ2-3, with D maybe TRBD1 (6 bases). Trimming took 5 bases from V and 5 from J, leaving 14 bases between them. The CDR3 has 14 residues. Germline V gene sequence: CDR1 LNHDA, CDR2 SQIVND (reference sequence). DNA of the CDR3: TGTGCCAGTAGTGTTTCTGGGGGCCGAGATACGCAGTATTTT. Protein sequence: CASSVSGGRDTQYF.

The chain has TRBV6-5 and TRBJ1-3, with unresolved D. The ends were cut back, 0 bases at V and 4 bases at J, with 7 bases in the middle. The germline CDR1 and CDR2 sequences are MNHEY and SVGAGI. The CDR3 has 14 amino acids. In DNA form, the CDR3 reads TGTGCCAGCAGTTACTCGATGGCAGGAAACACCATATATTTT. Translating gives CASSYSMAGNTIYF.

In this sample, this clone turned up once. The CDR3 DNA is TGTGCCATCAGAATGACTAGCAGCACAGATACGCAGTATTTT. It encodes CAIRMTSSTDTQYF. The chain links TRBV10-3 to TRBJ2-3; 7 nucleotides line up with TRBD2. The germline V gene encodes CDR1 ENHRY and CDR2 SYGVKD. The J segment lost 0 bases and the V segment lost 6 bases, leaving 3 bases of the junction unmatched. The CDR3 is 14 residues long.

This chain uses TRBV19 with TRBJ1-5; D uncertain. The CDR3 is made up of 15 amino acids. Germline CDR1 is LNHDA and CDR2 is SQIVND (reference sequence). Trimming took 7 bases from V and 2 from J, leaving 15 bases between them. This chain's CDR3 is CASTINPRGNQPQHF. The CDR3 region has the DNA TGTGCCAGTACCATCAACCCGCGGGGCAATCAGCCCCAGCATTTT. Full variable domain (outside the CDR3, taken from reference TRBV19 and TRBJ1-5): DGGITQSPKYLFRKEGQNVTLSCEQNLNHDAMYWYRQDPGQGLRLIYYSQIVNDFQKGDIAEGYSVSREKKESFPLTVTSAQKNPTAFYLCASTINPRGNQPQHFGDGTRLSIL.

The genes are TRBV10-2 and TRBJ2-7; D is possibly TRBD1 (5 bases). V lost 6 bases and J lost 1, with 13 bases in between. This CDR3 contains 14 residues. Germline assignment: CDR1 WSHSY and CDR2 SAAADI. The CDR3 loop is CASSGQGRSYEQYV. DNA for the CDR3: TGCGCCAGCAGCGGCCAGGGAAGATCCTACGAGCAGTACGTC.

The chain combines TRBV10-3 with TRBJ2-1; 9 positions agree with TRBD2. The germline V gene encodes CDR1 ENHRY and CDR2 SYGVKD. Trimming removed 2 bases from V and 8 bases from J; junction bases left unmatched: 16. The CDR3 runs 18 residues. This CDR3 reads CAISEPQGSGSSSHEQFF. The CDR3 DNA sequence: TGTGCCATCAGTGAGCCCCAGGGTAGCGGGAGTAGTAGCCATGAGCAGTTCTTC.

V usage is TRBV4-1 and J usage is TRBJ1-5; D gene ambiguous. Looked up from germline, CDR1 is MGHRA and CDR2 is YSYEKL. The V end lost 0 bases, the J end lost 4 bases, and 13 bases lay between the germline ends. This CDR3 has 16 amino acids. The CDR3 region has the DNA TGCGCCAGCAGCCAAGATTCGGGAACACTTAATCAGCCCCAGCATTTT. Amino acids: CASSQDSGTLNQPQHF.

This chain connects TRBV4-1 to TRBJ2-2; TRBD1 matches at 8 bases. V lost 3 bases and J lost 5; bases outside the gene matches: 2. The V gene's germline CDR1 is MGHRA and CDR2 YSYEKL. The CDR3 has 14 residues. The CDR3 nucleotides are TGCGCCAGCAGCCATGACAGGGGTACCGGGGAGCTGTTTTTT. It encodes CASSHDRGTGELFF.

The J gene is TRBJ1-1, the V gene TRBV5-1; possibly TRBD1 for D (6 bases). Germline V CDR1 and CDR2: SGHRS, YFSETQ. Trimming shortened V by 3 bases and J by 3 bases, and 9 bases separated the two germline ends. The CDR3 runs 13 residues. CDR3 nucleotide sequence: TGCGCCAGCAGCTCGGACAGCTACACTGAAGCTTTCTTT. It encodes CASSSDSYTEAFF.

J is TRBJ2-7 and V is TRBV27, with 7 bases lining up with TRBD1. The germline gives CDR1 MNHEY, CDR2 SMNVEV (reference sequence). The CDR3 consists of 14 residues. J gave up 2 bases and V 6 bases, and 7 bases lay outside the gene matches. The CDR3 DNA sequence: TGTGCCAGCAGGGTTAGACAGGGACCCTACGAGCAGTACGTC. This encodes CASRVRQGPYEQYV.

This clone showed up just a few times. The chain carries TRBV7-9 and TRBJ1-1, with 7 positions matching TRBD1. The CDR3 covers 16 residues. With 6 bases clipped from V and 0 bases from J, the junction kept 10 bases outside the gene matches. Germline-derived CDR1 and CDR2 are SEHNR and FQNEAQ (reference sequence). The DNA for the CDR3 is TGTGCCAGCAGTTGGGACAGAACGATTATGAACACTGAAGCTTTCTTT. Translating gives CASSWDRTIMNTEAFF.

This chain uses TRBV6-5 with TRBJ1-1, with TRBD1 as a possible D gene (5 bases). V lost 2 bases to trimming and J lost 0 bases, with 10 bases between them. The CDR3 is 15 amino acids. CDR1 is MNHEY, CDR2 SVGAGI, per germline. The CDR3 sequence: CASSYGGALNTEAFF. The CDR3 DNA is TGTGCCAGCAGTTACGGAGGGGCGCTGAACACTGAAGCTTTCTTT.

V is TRBV10-3 and J is TRBJ2-7, with 9 bases matching TRBD2. CDR1 and CDR2 (germline): ENHRY, SYGVKD. The CDR3 consists of 14 residues. The trim removed 2 bases at V and 4 bases at J, leaving 3 bases unmatched. The CDR3 DNA sequence: TGTGCCATCAGTGAGGGTAGCGGGAGATACGAGCAGTACTTC. It is translated as CAISEGSGRYEQYF.

V is TRBV1 and J is TRBJ2-3; the table calls TRBD1, which could not be checked here. TRBV1 is marked as a pseudogene. The CDR3 contains 18 residues. The CDR3 bases are TGCACCAGCAGCCTTCCCGTGGGGGACAGACCGAGGACAGATACGCAGTATTTT. Its translation is CTSSLPVGDRPRTDTQYF.

V gene TRBV4-1 combines with J gene TRBJ2-7, with D perhaps matching TRBD1 (6 bases). V dropped 0 bases and J dropped 2 bases, with 11 bases sitting between them. Germline values: CDR1 MGHRA, CDR2 YSYEKL. The CDR3 contains 15 residues. In DNA form, the CDR3 reads TGCGCCAGCAGCCAAGAAGCAGGGGTGACCTACGAGCAGTACGTC. Amino acid sequence: CASSQEAGVTYEQYV.

V usage is TRBV5-1 and J usage is TRBJ1-2, with D unclear. CDR1 is SGHRS, CDR2 YFSETQ, per germline. CDR3 size: 13 residues. V was clipped by 0 bases and J by 7 bases, with 10 bases between them. CDR3: CASSLGSASGYTF. The DNA for the CDR3 is TGCGCCAGCAGCTTGGGGTCAGCTAGTGGCTACACCTTC.

The rearrangement links TRBV15 to TRBJ1-2; no definite D call. Germline V lookup: CDR1 LNHNV, CDR2 YYDKDF (reference sequence). The V and J ends lost 0 bases and 7 bases respectively, with 12 bases between them. CDR3 size: 14 residues. CDR3 sequence (DNA): TGTGCCACCAGCAGAGATCCAACCAACGGTGGCTACACCTTC. It codes for CATSRDPTNGGYTF.

J is TRBJ2-1 and V is TRBV25-1; 8 bases are a match to TRBD1. V lost 6 bases to trimming and J lost 4 bases; unmatched junction nucleotides: 14. The CDR3 runs 17 residues. CDR1 and CDR2 (germline): MGHDK, SYGVNS. The CDR3 loop is CASRDSPGTGLYNEQFF. As DNA, the CDR3 is TGTGCCAGCAGAGATTCTCCCGGGACAGGCTTATACAATGAGCAGTTCTTC.

The chain is built from TRBV27 and TRBJ1-5, with 8 positions matching TRBD1. Germline lookup yields CDR1 MNHEY and CDR2 SMNVEV (reference sequence). This CDR3 contains 15 residues. V gave up 6 bases and J gave up 1 base; unmatched junction bases: 5. The CDR3 DNA sequence: TGTGCCAGCAGCCCGGACAGGGTGAGCAATCAGCCCCAGCATTTT. Amino acids: CASSPDRVSNQPQHF.